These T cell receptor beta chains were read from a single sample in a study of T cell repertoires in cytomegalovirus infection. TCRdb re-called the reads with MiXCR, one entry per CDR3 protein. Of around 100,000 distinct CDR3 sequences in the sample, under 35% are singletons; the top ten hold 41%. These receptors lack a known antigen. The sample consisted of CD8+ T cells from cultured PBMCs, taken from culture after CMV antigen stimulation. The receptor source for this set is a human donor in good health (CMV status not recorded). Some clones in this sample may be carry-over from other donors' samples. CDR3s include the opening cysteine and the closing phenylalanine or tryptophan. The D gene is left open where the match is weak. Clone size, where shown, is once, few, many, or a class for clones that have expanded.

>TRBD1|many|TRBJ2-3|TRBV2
TGTGCCAGCAGTGACCCCGGACAGGGGGCCCCCACAGATACGCAGTATTTT
CASSDPGQGAPTDTQYF
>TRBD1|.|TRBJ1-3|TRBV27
TGTGCCAGCAGTTTAACAGGGGGCTCTGGAAACACCATATATTTT
CASSLTGGSGNTIYF
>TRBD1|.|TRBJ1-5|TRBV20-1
TGCAGTGCTAGCGCCCCGGGACAGGTGGGAAGTTATAGCAATCAGCCCCAGCATTTT
CSASAPGQVGSYSNQPQHF
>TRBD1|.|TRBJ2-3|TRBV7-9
TGTGCCAGCAGCTTACAAGGGGGCAGCACAGATACGCAGTATTTT
CASSLQGGSTDTQYF
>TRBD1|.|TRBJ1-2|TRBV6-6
TGTGCCAGTGGACAGGGAGGCCGCTATGGCTACACCTTC
CASGQGGRYGYTF
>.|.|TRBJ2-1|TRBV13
TGTGCCAGCAGTCTTGGCAGGGGTACCTACAATGAGCAGTTCTTC
CASSLGRGTYNEQFF
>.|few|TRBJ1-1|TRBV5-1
TGCGCCAGCAGCTTGGAAGGGTTTGTAGCCAACACTGAAGCTTTCTTT
CASSLEGFVANTEAFF
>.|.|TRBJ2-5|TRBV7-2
TGTGCCAGCAGCCAAGAAGGCGGGGTCCAAGAGACCCAGTACTTC
CASSQEGGVQETQYF
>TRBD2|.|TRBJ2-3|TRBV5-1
TGCGCCAGCAGCCCTCTACCAGCGGGGGGCACAGATACGCAGTATTTT
CASSPLPAGGTDTQYF
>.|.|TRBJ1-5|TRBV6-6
TGTGCCAGCAGTTACAGAGTTAATCAGCCCCAGCATTTT
CASSYRVNQPQHF
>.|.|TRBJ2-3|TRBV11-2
TGTGCCAGCAGCGAGGGGCCTAGCCGAAGCACAGATACGCAGTATTTT
CASSEGPSRSTDTQYF
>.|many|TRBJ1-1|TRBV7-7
TGTGCTAGCAGCCCCAAACTGAGGGGACCGCGTCTGGGGACTGAAGCTTTCTTT
CASSPKLRGPRLGTEAFF
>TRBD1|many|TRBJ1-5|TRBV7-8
TGTGCCAGCAGCTTTAGACAGGGTCGGAATCAGCCCCAGCATTTT
CASSFRQGRNQPQHF
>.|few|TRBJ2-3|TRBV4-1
TGCGCCAGCAGCCAAGGTTTAGCCCCAGATACGCAGTATTTT
CASSQGLAPDTQYF
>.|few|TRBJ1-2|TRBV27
TGTGCCAGCAGTTCGGCCGGTAACTATGGCTACACCTTC
CASSSAGNYGYTF